This paragraph reports one T cell receptor (beta chain). The antigen is not known. The sample originates from a study of cytomegalovirus exposure and HLA in healthy donors. The germline V gene encodes CDR1 LGHNA and CDR2 YNFKEQ. Germline trimming cut 4 bases from V and 4 bases from J; bases unmatched to any gene: 8. The CDR3 length is 15 residues. Study-wide results and limits: Presence/absence analyses rested on an assumption that sequencing depth was roughly uniform across donors. According to an earlier analysis, most TCR beta V segments yielded productive rearrangements about 90% or about 30% of the time.

The PCR used 60 Vbeta and 13 Jbeta primers. This table comes from immunoSEQ multiplex PCR, and its TCRdb copy is limited to in-frame clones, with some not included. The data show around 140,000 clones, with approximately 75% seen just once and approximately 4% held by the top ten. This chain links TRBV4-2 with TRBJ2-3; TRBD1 matches 7 bases. Sequencing was done on a sample of PBMCs. This sequence was found in a man aged 45-65 years in good health and CMV-seropositive. CDR3 in amino acids: CASSPVLRGPDTQYF. The CDR3 DNA follows: TGTGCCAGCAGCCCGGTTCTAAGGGGGCCAGATACGCAGTATTTT.